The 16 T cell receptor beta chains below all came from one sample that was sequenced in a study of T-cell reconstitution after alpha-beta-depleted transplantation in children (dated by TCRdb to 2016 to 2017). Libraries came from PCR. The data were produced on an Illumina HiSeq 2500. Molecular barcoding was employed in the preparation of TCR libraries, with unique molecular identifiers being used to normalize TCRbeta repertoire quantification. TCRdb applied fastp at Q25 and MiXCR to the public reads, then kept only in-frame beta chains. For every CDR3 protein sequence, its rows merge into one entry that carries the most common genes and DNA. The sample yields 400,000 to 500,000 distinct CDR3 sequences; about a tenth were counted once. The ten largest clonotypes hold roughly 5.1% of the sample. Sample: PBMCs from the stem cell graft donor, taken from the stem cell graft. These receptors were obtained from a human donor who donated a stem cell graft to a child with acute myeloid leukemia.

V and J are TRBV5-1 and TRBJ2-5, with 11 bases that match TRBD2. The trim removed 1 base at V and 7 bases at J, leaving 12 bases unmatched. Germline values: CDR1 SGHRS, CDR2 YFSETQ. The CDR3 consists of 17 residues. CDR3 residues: CASSLTSGGQTGGTQYF. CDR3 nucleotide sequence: TGCGCCAGCAGCTTGACTAGCGGGGGACAGACCGGGGGGACCCAGTACTTC.

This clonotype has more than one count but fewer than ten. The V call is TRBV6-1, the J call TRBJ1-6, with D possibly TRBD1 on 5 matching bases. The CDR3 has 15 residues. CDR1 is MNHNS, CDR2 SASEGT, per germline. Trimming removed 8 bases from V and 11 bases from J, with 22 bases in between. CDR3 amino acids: CASRGERTIVTPLHF. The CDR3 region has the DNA TGTGCCAGCCGTGGAGAGCGGACAATTGTGACACCCCTCCACTTT.

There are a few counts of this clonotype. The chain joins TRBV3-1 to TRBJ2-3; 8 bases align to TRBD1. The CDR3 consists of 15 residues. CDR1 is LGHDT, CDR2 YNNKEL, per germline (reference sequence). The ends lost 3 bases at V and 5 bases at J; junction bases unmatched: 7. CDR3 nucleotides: TGTGCCAGCAGCCAGGGCCAGGGGGCTGTAGATACGCAGTATTTT. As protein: CASSQGQGAVDTQYF.

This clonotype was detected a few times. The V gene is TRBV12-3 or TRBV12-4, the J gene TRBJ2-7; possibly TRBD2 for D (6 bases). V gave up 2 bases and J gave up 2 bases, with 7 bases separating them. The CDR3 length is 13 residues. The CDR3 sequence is CASSLREAYEQYF. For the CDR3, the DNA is TGTGCCAGCAGTTTAAGGGAGGCCTACGAGCAGTACTTC.

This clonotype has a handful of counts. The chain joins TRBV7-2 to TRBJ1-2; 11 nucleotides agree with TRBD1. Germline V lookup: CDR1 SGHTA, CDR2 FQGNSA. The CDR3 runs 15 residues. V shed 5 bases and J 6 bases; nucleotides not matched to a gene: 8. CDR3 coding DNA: TGTGCCAGCAGCCTCCGGACAGGGGGCGGAAATGGCTACACCTTC. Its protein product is CASSLRTGGGNGYTF.

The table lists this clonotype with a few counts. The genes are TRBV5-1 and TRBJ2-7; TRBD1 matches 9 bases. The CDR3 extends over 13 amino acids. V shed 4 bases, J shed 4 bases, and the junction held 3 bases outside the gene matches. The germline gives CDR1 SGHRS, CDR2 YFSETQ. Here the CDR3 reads CASSVGTGYEQYF. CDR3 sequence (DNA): TGCGCCAGCAGCGTCGGGACAGGGTACGAGCAGTACTTC.

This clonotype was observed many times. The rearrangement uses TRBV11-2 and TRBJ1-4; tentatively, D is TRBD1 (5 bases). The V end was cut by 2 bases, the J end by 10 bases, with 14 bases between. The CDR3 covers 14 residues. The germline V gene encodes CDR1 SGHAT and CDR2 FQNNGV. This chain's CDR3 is CASSLRWGLAKLFF. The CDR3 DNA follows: TGTGCCAGCAGCTTACGCTGGGGACTGGCAAAACTGTTTTTT.

The chain's CDR3 is CASRFGPGGSEKLFF. The CDR3 DNA is TGTGCCAGCAGGTTTGGCCCCGGGGGGTCCGAAAAACTGTTTTTT. The V gene is TRBV12-3 or TRBV12-4, the J gene TRBJ1-4; D is perhaps TRBD1 (5 bases). The CDR3 contains 15 residues. V lost 6 bases, J lost 8 bases, and 19 bases lay in between.

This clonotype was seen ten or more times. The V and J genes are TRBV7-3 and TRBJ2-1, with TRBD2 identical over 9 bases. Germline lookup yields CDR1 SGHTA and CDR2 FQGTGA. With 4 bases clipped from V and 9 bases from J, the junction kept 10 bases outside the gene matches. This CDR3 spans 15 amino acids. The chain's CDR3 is CASSSSGTSKSEQFF. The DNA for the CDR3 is TGTGCCAGCAGCTCGTCCGGGACTAGCAAGAGTGAGCAGTTCTTC.

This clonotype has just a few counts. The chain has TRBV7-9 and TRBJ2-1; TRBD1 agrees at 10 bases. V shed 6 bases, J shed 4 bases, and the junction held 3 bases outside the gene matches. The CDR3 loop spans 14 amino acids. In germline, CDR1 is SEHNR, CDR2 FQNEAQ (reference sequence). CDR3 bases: TGTGCCAGCAGTTGGACAGGGGGTTACAATGAGCAGTTCTTC. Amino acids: CASSWTGGYNEQFF.

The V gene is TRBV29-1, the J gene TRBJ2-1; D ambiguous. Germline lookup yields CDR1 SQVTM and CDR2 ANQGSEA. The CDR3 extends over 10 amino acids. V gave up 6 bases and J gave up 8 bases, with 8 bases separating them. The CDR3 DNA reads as TGCAGCGTAGAAAGAGATGAGCAGTTCTTC. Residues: CSVERDEQFF.

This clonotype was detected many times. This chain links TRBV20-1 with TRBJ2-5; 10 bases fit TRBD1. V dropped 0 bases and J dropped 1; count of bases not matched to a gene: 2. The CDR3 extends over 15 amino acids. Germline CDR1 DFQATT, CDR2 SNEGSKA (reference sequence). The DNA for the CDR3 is TGCAGTGCTAGAGATTGGGACAGGGGCCAAGAGACCCAGTACTTC. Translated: CSARDWDRGQETQYF.

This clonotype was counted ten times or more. The CDR3 loop reads CASSVAGRLAGPLKPYEQYF. CDR3 in DNA: TGTGCCAGCAGCGTAGCTGGAAGACTAGCGGGACCCCTTAAGCCCTACGAGCAGTACTTC. The chain recombines TRBV9 with TRBJ2-7; 11 bases are a match to TRBD2. CDR1 SGDLS and CDR2 YYNGEE come from the germline V gene. The CDR3 consists of 20 residues. V shed 0 bases, J shed 2 bases, and the junction held 16 bases outside the gene matches. Drawing the rest from reference TRBV9 and TRBJ2-7, the complete variable domain is DSGVTQTPKHLITATGQRVTLRCSPRSGDLSVYWYQQSLDQGLQFLIQYYNGEERAKGNILERFSAQQFPDLHSELNLSSLELGDSALYFCASSVAGRLAGPLKPYEQYFGPGTRLTVT.

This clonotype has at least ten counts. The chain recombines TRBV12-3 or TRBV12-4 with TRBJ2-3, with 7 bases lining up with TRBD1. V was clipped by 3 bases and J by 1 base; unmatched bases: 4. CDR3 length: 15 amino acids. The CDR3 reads CASSFKGAGTDTQYF. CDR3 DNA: TGTGCCAGCAGTTTTAAGGGGGCAGGCACAGATACGCAGTATTTT.

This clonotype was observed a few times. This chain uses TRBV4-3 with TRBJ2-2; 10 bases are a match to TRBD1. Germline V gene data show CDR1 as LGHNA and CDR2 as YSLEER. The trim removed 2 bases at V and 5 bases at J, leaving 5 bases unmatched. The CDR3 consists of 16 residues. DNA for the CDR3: TGCGCCAGCAGCCAAAGGGTGGACAGGGGGACCGGGGAGCTGTTTTTT. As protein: CASSQRVDRGTGELFF.

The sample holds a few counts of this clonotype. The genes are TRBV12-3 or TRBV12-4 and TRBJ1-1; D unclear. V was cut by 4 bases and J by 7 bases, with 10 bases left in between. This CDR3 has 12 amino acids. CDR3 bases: TGTGCCAGCAGTTCCGGACGGAATGAAGCTTTCTTT. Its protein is CASSSGRNEAFF.